The 2 T cell receptor beta chains below come from one sample, sequenced in a study of T-cell reconstitution after alpha-beta-depleted transplantation in children. During its preparation, the TCRbeta library received unique molecular identifiers. TCRdb itself ran the PCR reads through MiXCR, one entry per CDR3 protein. The top ten hold approximately 5% of the sample, which has some 840,000 distinct CDR3 sequences, around 15% seen once. Sequences were derived from PBMCs, mostly from graft donor cells, sampled 360 days after TCRalphabeta/CD19-depleted stem cell transplant. These receptors were obtained from a male patient between 5 and 17 years old who had a stem cell transplant for acute lymphoblastic leukemia, so the T cells may come from the graft donor.

This clonotype was observed a handful of times. This chain connects TRBV29-1 to TRBJ2-2; tentatively, D is TRBD1 (6 bases). The CDR3 has 14 amino acids. V gave up 1 base and J gave up 5 bases, with 11 bases separating them. Germline V gene lookup returns CDR1 SQVTM and CDR2 ANQGSEA. For the CDR3, the DNA is TGCAGCGTTGAAGGGGGAACAGGGACCGGGGAGCTGTTTTTT. Translation gives CSVEGGTGTGELFF.

This clonotype was seen more than once but under ten times. The junction does not match germline at one end; this may be a read error. The chain couples TRBV14 to TRBJ2-4, with TRBD1 matching 11 bases. The germline V gene encodes CDR1 SGHDN and CDR2 FVKESK. The CDR3 has 14 residues. The CDR3 bases are TGTGCCAGCAGCCGCGGACAGGGGGCGAGGTTATCGAACTTC. Its translation: CASSRGQGARLSNF.